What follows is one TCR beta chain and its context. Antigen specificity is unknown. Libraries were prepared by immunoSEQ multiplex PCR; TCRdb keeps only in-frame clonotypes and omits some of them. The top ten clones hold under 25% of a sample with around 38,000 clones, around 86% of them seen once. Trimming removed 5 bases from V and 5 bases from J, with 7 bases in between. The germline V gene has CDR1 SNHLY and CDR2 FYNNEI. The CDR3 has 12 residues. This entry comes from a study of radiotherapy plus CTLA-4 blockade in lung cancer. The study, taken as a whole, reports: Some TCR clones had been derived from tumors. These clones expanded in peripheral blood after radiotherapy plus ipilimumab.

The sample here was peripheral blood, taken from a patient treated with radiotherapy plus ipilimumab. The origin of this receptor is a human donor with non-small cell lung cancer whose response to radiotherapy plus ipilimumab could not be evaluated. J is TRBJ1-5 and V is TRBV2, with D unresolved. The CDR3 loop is CASSHQDQPQHF. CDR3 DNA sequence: TGTGCCAGCAGTCATCAGGATCAGCCCCAGCATTTT.